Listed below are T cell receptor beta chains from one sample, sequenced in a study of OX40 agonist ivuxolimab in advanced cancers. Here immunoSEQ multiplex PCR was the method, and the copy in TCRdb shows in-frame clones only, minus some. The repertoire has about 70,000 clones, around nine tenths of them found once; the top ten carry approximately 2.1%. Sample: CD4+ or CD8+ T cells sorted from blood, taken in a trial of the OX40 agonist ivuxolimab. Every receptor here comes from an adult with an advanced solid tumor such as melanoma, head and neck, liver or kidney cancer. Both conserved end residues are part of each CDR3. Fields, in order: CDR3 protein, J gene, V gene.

CDR3 protein: CASSEEIAGGSIGNTIYF
J gene: TRBJ1-3
V gene: TRBV6-1

CDR3 protein: CASSLVRASGNTIYF
J gene: TRBJ1-3
V gene: TRBV7-2

CDR3 protein: CASSGLVSDTQYF
J gene: TRBJ2-3
V gene: TRBV2

CDR3 protein: CASSPRGADSNQPQHF
J gene: TRBJ1-5
V gene: TRBV19

CDR3 protein: CASSLRRAGHEQYF
J gene: TRBJ2-7
V gene: TRBV5-6

CDR3 protein: CASSLGQGSDTQYF
J gene: TRBJ2-3
V gene: TRBV5-1

CDR3 protein: CASSLGTSGIYNEQFF
J gene: TRBJ2-1
V gene: TRBV7-6

CDR3 protein: CASSEVSGAYNEQFF
J gene: TRBJ2-1
V gene: TRBV2

CDR3 protein: CASSNTRGTGELFF
J gene: TRBJ2-2
V gene: TRBV7-9

CDR3 protein: CASYALGNTEAFF
J gene: TRBJ1-1
V gene: TRBV7-6

CDR3 protein: CAWSRQSYGYTF
J gene: TRBJ1-2
V gene: TRBV30

CDR3 protein: CASSLALRDYGYTF
J gene: TRBJ1-2
V gene: TRBV5-6

CDR3 protein: CASSTGDPTRNEQFF
J gene: TRBJ2-1
V gene: TRBV7-3

CDR3 protein: CASSPSDRGGWETQYF
J gene: TRBJ2-5
V gene: TRBV5-1

CDR3 protein: CATKQGRAGELFF
J gene: TRBJ2-2
V gene: TRBV28

CDR3 protein: CASSGIVTVGEKLFF
J gene: TRBJ1-4
V gene: TRBV6-1

CDR3 protein: CASSLSGSRTDTQYF
J gene: TRBJ2-3
V gene: TRBV9

CDR3 protein: CASSLPRRLQVSYEQYF
J gene: TRBJ2-7
V gene: TRBV11-2

CDR3 protein: CASSSHRRELFF
J gene: TRBJ2-2
V gene: TRBV14

CDR3 protein: CAARGWGLDGYTF
J gene: TRBJ1-2
V gene: TRBV6-6

CDR3 protein: CSATGYYEQYF
J gene: TRBJ2-7
V gene: TRBV20-1

CDR3 protein: CASSVSGTKNIQYF
J gene: TRBJ2-4
V gene: TRBV7-3

CDR3 protein: CASSGITRGGAETQYF
J gene: TRBJ2-5
V gene: TRBV5-4

CDR3 protein: CASRNTNTGELFF
J gene: TRBJ2-2
V gene: TRBV6-5

CDR3 protein: CASGRSTNEKLFF
J gene: TRBJ1-4
V gene: TRBV6-5

CDR3 protein: CASSSAGGGGTGELFF
J gene: TRBJ2-2
V gene: TRBV5-1

CDR3 protein: CASSRGGRMNTEAFF
J gene: TRBJ1-1
V gene: TRBV11-3

CDR3 protein: CASSLPLQGEAFF
J gene: TRBJ1-1
V gene: TRBV5-4

CDR3 protein: CASSQVAASTDTQYF
J gene: TRBJ2-3
V gene: TRBV4-3

CDR3 protein: CASSLGPGQGHTEAFF
J gene: TRBJ1-1
V gene: TRBV5-1

CDR3 protein: CASLFTDTQYF
J gene: TRBJ2-3
V gene: TRBV28

CDR3 protein: CASSLTGGNTGELFF
J gene: TRBJ2-2
V gene: TRBV5-4